The entry that follows covers one TCR beta chain sequence. This sample includes further DNA sequences coding for the same CDR3. The data were obtained in a study of shared clonotypes between healthy human individuals. CDR1 is SNHLY, CDR2 FYNNEI, per germline. The CDR3 spans 15 residues. With V trimmed by 6 bases and J by 2 bases, 1 base remained unmatched. In the original analysis: Filtering was not the same, since immunoSEQ gave junction-only sequences without quality scores. Some clones are missing from TCRdb's copy, which holds only in-frame ones; the method was immunoSEQ multiplex PCR. V, J and clone size derive from that table, while D and trimming were established from the DNA sequence. The table has roughly 2 million clones, around 95% seen once.

Sequenced material: naive CD4+ T cells sorted from blood. Subset described: CD45RA+ positively selected. The source of this sequence is a man aged 18 to 30 in good health. J is TRBJ2-5 and V is TRBV2; 15 bases are shared with TRBD2. The CDR3: CASRGLAGGQETQYF. CDR3 nucleotide sequence: TGTGCCAGCAGAGGACTAGCGGGAGGGCAAGAGACCCAGTACTTC. Filled out from reference TRBV2 and TRBJ2-5, the complete variable domain reads EPEVTQTPSHQVTQMGQEVILRCVPISNHLYFYWYRQILGQKVEFLVSFYNNEISEKSEIFDDQFSVERPDGSNFTLKIRSTKLEDSAMYFCASRGLAGGQETQYFGPGTRLLVL.